The 9 T cell receptor beta chains presented below share a single source sample, sequenced in a study of CD8 T cells in ankylosing spondylitis. Study outcomes and limitations: Seemingly distinctive of ankylosing spondylitis blood was a TCR beta motif formed by eight highly homologous variants.

Their antigen targets remain unknown. MiXCR, applied by TCRdb to the 5' RACE reads, yields one record per CDR3 protein. Of 700,000 to 1,000,000 distinct CDR3 sequences detected, 10% to 15% appear once; the ten largest clones hold around 0.51%. Material for sequencing was blood, either unsorted or a sorted T cell fraction (not recorded which). The receptors were sampled from a male donor with ankylosing spondylitis.

This clonotype was seen at least ten times. V and J are TRBV5-1 and TRBJ1-2; no clear D. Trimming took off 3 bases at V and 3 bases at J, with 6 bases between the two ends. Germline V gene lookup returns CDR1 SGHRS and CDR2 YFSETQ. CDR3 length: 12 residues. The CDR3: CASSSGHYGYTF. The CDR3 region has the DNA TGCGCCAGCAGCTCCGGACACTATGGCTACACCTTC.

This clonotype appeared a few times. The chain uses TRBV20-1 and TRBJ1-2; the match to TRBD1 covers 9 bases. The CDR3 has 15 amino acids. Germline V gives CDR1 DFQATT, CDR2 SNEGSKA (reference sequence). V gave up 4 bases and J gave up 0 bases; unmatched junction bases: 6. The CDR3 reads CSATGQGPANYGYTF. DNA for the CDR3: TGCAGTGCTACGGGACAGGGTCCGGCTAACTATGGCTACACCTTC.

V is TRBV4-1 and J is TRBJ2-7; 9 nucleotides match TRBD1. Germline assignment: CDR1 MGHRA and CDR2 YSYEKL. V gave up 1 base and J gave up 1 base; unmatched junction bases: 5. This CDR3 has 16 residues. CDR3 amino acids: CASSQGVGTGSYEQYF. The CDR3 DNA reads TGCGCCAGCAGCCAAGGAGTAGGGACAGGGTCCTACGAGCAGTACTTC.

This clonotype appeared many times. The chain combines TRBV5-1 with TRBJ1-6; D remains ambiguous. Per germline, CDR1 SGHRS and CDR2 YFSETQ. With 0 bases removed from V and 5 bases from J, the gap between germline ends came to 3 bases. The CDR3 has 13 amino acids. This chain's CDR3 is CASSLGDNSPLHF. The CDR3 bases are TGCGCCAGCAGCTTGGGGGATAATTCACCCCTCCACTTT.

This clonotype was counted at least ten times. CDR3 loop: CSAPVTGSSYNEQFF. The CDR3 DNA is TGCAGCGCACCCGTAACAGGGAGCTCCTACAATGAGCAGTTCTTC. V is TRBV29-1 and J is TRBJ2-1; perhaps TRBD1 as D (6 bases). CDR1 SQVTM and CDR2 ANQGSEA come from the germline V gene. The V and J ends lost 7 bases and 0 bases respectively, with 16 bases between them. This CDR3 spans 15 amino acids.

V is TRBV7-8 and J is TRBJ1-2; D may be TRBD1 (5 bases). This CDR3 has 14 amino acids. Trimming took 5 bases from V and 7 from J, leaving 17 bases between them. Germline V gene sequence: CDR1 SGHVS, CDR2 FQNEAQ. Here the CDR3 DNA reads TGTGCCAGCAGCGGGACTACCCAAAGAGGTGGCTACACCTTC. This translates into CASSGTTQRGGYTF.

This clonotype occurred a few times. The chain couples TRBV6-5 to TRBJ2-3, with TRBD2 identical over 10 bases. J lost 3 bases, V lost 0 bases, and 0 bases had no gene match. The CDR3 spans 15 residues. CDR1 MNHEY and CDR2 SVGAGI come from the germline V gene. The CDR3 DNA sequence: TGTGCCAGCAGTTACTCGACTAGCGGGACAGATACGCAGTATTTT. Amino acids: CASSYSTSGTDTQYF.

This clonotype was observed a single time. The rearrangement joins TRBV10-1 to TRBJ2-5; D may be TRBD1 (5 bases). The CDR3 consists of 11 residues. Per germline, CDR1 WNHNN and CDR2 SYGVQD (reference sequence). The V gene lost 6 bases and the J gene lost 7 bases, with 9 bases spanning the gap. The CDR3 loop reads CASRPQGTQYF. For the CDR3, the DNA is TGCGCCAGCAGACCTCAGGGGACCCAGTACTTC.

This chain links TRBV20-1 with TRBJ2-1; tentative D call: TRBD2 (6 bases). Trimming pared 0 bases from V and 0 bases from J, leaving 12 bases between. CDR1 is DFQATT and CDR2 is SNEGSKA in the germline V gene (reference sequence). The CDR3 spans 16 residues. CDR3 loop: CSARDARGSSYNEQFF. The CDR3 DNA follows: TGCAGTGCTAGAGATGCCCGGGGGAGCTCCTACAATGAGCAGTTCTTC.